The clone carrying this TCR beta chain showed up just a few times. The entry originates in a study of Graves' ophthalmopathy and Graves' hyperthyroidism. The length of the CDR3 is 15 residues. Trimming removed 0 bases from V and 1 base from J, with 6 bases in between. In germline, CDR1 is MGHRA, CDR2 YSYEKL. Amplification of the TCR beta CDR3 regions used RNA transcripts (as template). HTBI-primed first-round RT-PCR preceded second-round multiplex PCR. TCRdb used MiXCR to reprocess the multiplex PCR reads, holding one entry per CDR3 protein. The sample consists of more than 1,000,000 distinct CDR3 sequences, about 38% of them appearing once.

The sequencing input was peripheral blood or thyroid tissue (not recorded which). This chain links TRBV4-1 with TRBJ2-2; D might be TRBD1 (5 bases). The receptor comes from an adult man with Graves' hyperthyroidism. The CDR3: CASSQDGQNTGELFF. CDR3 DNA sequence: TGCGCCAGCAGCCAAGACGGACAGAACACCGGGGAGCTGTTTTTT.